This is a list of T cell receptor beta chains from one sample in a study of Ad26.COV2.S vaccination and SARS-CoV-2 variants. Data came from immunoSEQ multiplex PCR; TCRdb stores just in-frame clones and leaves some out. The sample includes 400,000 to 500,000 clones, 80% to 90% of them seen just once. Here the sequenced sample was peripheral blood, taken in a trial of Ad26.COV2.S vaccine versus placebo. Every receptor here comes from a person aged 18 to 59 who received the Ad26.COV2.S COVID-19 vaccine or a placebo. CDR3s include the opening cysteine and the closing phenylalanine or tryptophan. Each record gives: clone size, D gene, V gene, J gene, CDR3 DNA, CDR3 protein. D genes are given only for firm matches. Clone size is shown for a subset of rows, as once, few, many or a class of expanded clone.

NA	TRBD1	TRBV19	TRBJ1-4	TGTGCCAGTAGCCCAGAAACAGGGGGAGAACTGTTTTTT	CASSPETGGELFF
NA	TRBD2	TRBV19	TRBJ2-1	TGTGCCAGTAGTCCTCCGACTAGCGGGAGATACAATGAGCAGTTCTTC	CASSPPTSGRYNEQFF
NA	TRBD1	TRBV5-1	TRBJ1-5	TGCGCCAGCAGCATAGGACAGGGGGGTAGTCAGCCCCAGCATTTT	CASSIGQGGSQPQHF
NA	NA	TRBV4-3	TRBJ2-1	TGCGCCAGCAGCCTTTCCGGGTTCGTGGGTGATGAGCAGTTCTTC	CASSLSGFVGDEQFF
NA	TRBD1	TRBV19	TRBJ1-5	TGTGCCAGTAGTGTTCGACAGGGGGGCAATCAGCCCCAGCATTTT	CASSVRQGGNQPQHF
few	TRBD1	TRBV6-2/TRBV6-3	TRBJ1-5	TGTGCCAGCAGCCCCTGGACAGGGCGTGGGGATCAGCCCCAGCATTTT	CASSPWTGRGDQPQHF
NA	NA	TRBV27	TRBJ2-3	TGTGCCAGCAGTCAGACCCGGGGGCCCCCTTATACGCAGTATTTT	CASSQTRGPPYTQYF
NA	NA	TRBV4-3	TRBJ2-2	TGCGCCAGCAGCCAAGATGGGGGGGCGCAAACCGGGGAGCTGTTTTTT	CASSQDGGAQTGELFF
NA	TRBD2	TRBV7-3	TRBJ2-1	TGTGCCAGCAGCCTCTCGACTAGCGGGGGATACAATGAGCAGTTCTTC	CASSLSTSGGYNEQFF
once	NA	TRBV24-1	TRBJ1-5	TGTGCCACCAGTGATTCGCGGGTATTAAGTAGCAATCAGCCCCAGCATTTT	CATSDSRVLSSNQPQHF
few	NA	TRBV7-6	TRBJ2-2	TGTGCCAGCAGCTTATTTGCGGTGGAGGGGCTGGGGACCGGGGAGCTGTTTTTT	CASSLFAVEGLGTGELFF
NA	NA	TRBV15	TRBJ2-1	TGTGCCACCAGCATTGAAAGATTCTACAATGAGCAGTTCTTC	CATSIERFYNEQFF
NA	NA	TRBV27	TRBJ1-6	TGTGCCAGCAGTCCCCGGTGGCCCTATAATTCACCCCTCCACTTT	CASSPRWPYNSPLHF
NA	TRBD1	TRBV12-3/TRBV12-4	TRBJ1-5	TGTGCCAGCACAACAGGGGACAATCAGCCCCAGCATTTT	CASTTGDNQPQHF
NA	TRBD1	TRBV9	TRBJ1-5	TGTGCCAGCAGCGTAGGTATTTCGAGGGTCGCAGGGGGGCCGCAAAGCAATCAGCCCCAGCATTTT	CASSVGISRVAGGPQSNQPQHF
NA	TRBD1	TRBV13	TRBJ2-2	TGTGCCAGCAGCCACTTCCAAACAGGGGTCCTGAACACCGGGGAGCTGTTTTTT	CASSHFQTGVLNTGELFF
NA	TRBD1	TRBV7-8	TRBJ1-4	TGTGCCAGCAGAAAGGGGCGGGACAGGGTTGAAAAACTGTTTTTT	CASRKGRDRVEKLFF
few	NA	TRBV6-2/TRBV6-3	TRBJ2-1	TGTGCCAGCAGTACCCGTCCCCCGGGCAATGAGCAGTTCTTC	CASSTRPPGNEQFF
NA	NA	TRBV5-1	TRBJ2-5	TGCGCCAGCAGCCAGCCACTCCAAGAGACCCAGTACTTC	CASSQPLQETQYF
NA	NA	TRBV29-1	TRBJ1-5	TGCAGCGCCGGGGAGGGGCTTGGTCAGCCCCAGCATTTT	CSAGEGLGQPQHF
NA	NA	TRBV5-1	TRBJ1-1	TGCGCCAGCAGCTCTCGGACTGGGACTGAAGCTTTCTTT	CASSSRTGTEAFF
NA	TRBD2	TRBV4-3	TRBJ2-1	TGCGCCAGCAGCCAAGAAATGGGACTAGCGGGTGAGCAGTTCTTC	CASSQEMGLAGEQFF
NA	NA	TRBV7-8	TRBJ2-7	TGTGCCAGCAGTCTCGGCGCCTACTCCTACGAGCAGTACTTC	CASSLGAYSYEQYF
NA	NA	TRBV5-4	TRBJ1-4	TGTGCCAGCAGCTTGGCTGCAACTAATGAAAAACTGTTTTTT	CASSLAATNEKLFF
NA	TRBD1	TRBV7-9	TRBJ1-3	TGTGCCAGCAGCTTCGGACAGGGGGAAAACACCATATATTTT	CASSFGQGENTIYF
NA	NA	TRBV2	TRBJ2-5	TGTGCCAGCAGTACGATAGGAGAGACCCAGTACTTC	CASSTIGETQYF
NA	TRBD1	TRBV6-5	TRBJ1-1	TGTGCCAGCAGTTCTTCCGGGACAGTGAACACTGAAGCTTTCTTT	CASSSSGTVNTEAFF
NA	NA	TRBV5-1	TRBJ2-5	TGCGCCAGCAGCCTGGTGGGAAGAGAGACCCAGTACTTC	CASSLVGRETQYF
once	NA	TRBV5-1	TRBJ1-2	TGCGCCAGCAGCTTGGGACATGATGGCTACACCTTC	CASSLGHDGYTF
NA	NA	TRBV4-3	TRBJ1-3	TGCGCCAGCAGCCAAGTGCTCTGGGGGAAACTTGGAAACACCATATATTTT	CASSQVLWGKLGNTIYF
few	NA	TRBV7-9	TRBJ1-2	TGTGCCAGCAGCTCGATAAGTATGGGACCCCTGTATGGCTACACCTTC	CASSSISMGPLYGYTF
NA	TRBD1	TRBV19	TRBJ2-1	TGTGCCAGTAGTATAATGAAGGGGGCGCATGAGCAGTTCTTC	CASSIMKGAHEQFF
NA	TRBD2	TRBV29-1	TRBJ2-1	TGCAGCGTTACTACTAGCGGGAGGTCCTACAATGAGCAGTTCTTC	CSVTTSGRSYNEQFF
NA	TRBD2	TRBV5-1	TRBJ2-3	TGCGCCAGCAGCTGGTCGCTTAGCGGGACGCGAGATACGCAGTATTTT	CASSWSLSGTRDTQYF
NA	TRBD1	TRBV11-3	TRBJ1-4	TGTGCCAGCAGCCCCGGACAGGGTGGTGTTGAAAAACTGTTTTTT	CASSPGQGGVEKLFF
NA	NA	TRBV7-9	TRBJ2-5	TGTGCCAGCAGCTTAAGGGGCCCACCTCAAGAGACCCAGTACTTC	CASSLRGPPQETQYF
few	TRBD2	TRBV5-1	TRBJ2-1	TGCGCCAGCAGCTTGGTTCTAGCGGGAACCAATGAGCAGTTCTTC	CASSLVLAGTNEQFF
once	NA	TRBV18	TRBJ1-4	TGTGCCAGCTCACGCGATATTAATGAAAAACTGTTTTTT	CASSRDINEKLFF
NA	NA	TRBV18	TRBJ2-2	TGTGCCAGCTCACTCCAGGGGCCCGGGGAGCTGTTTTTT	CASSLQGPGELFF